The 24 T cell receptor beta chains below all came from one sample that was sequenced in a study of human T cells and chemical hapten exposure. Time point meaning: patch test 1, 2 weeks after DPC sensitization. Treatment specified: therapeutic diphenylcyclopropenone sensitization with weekly scalp DPC. TCRdb re-called the RACE reads with MiXCR, one entry per CDR3 protein. There are about 120,000 distinct CDR3 sequences in the sample; approximately 14% occur only once, and 0.9% to 0.95% lies in the top ten. The sequences come from whole blood, collected in connection with sensitization to the hapten diphenylcyclopropenone (DPC). Receptors were obtained from a young man with alopecia areata. Some clones in this sample may be carry-over from other donors' samples.

There are a few counts of this clonotype. The CDR3 is CSARRPGTGLETQYF. The CDR3 DNA reads TGCAGTGCTAGGCGCCCTGGGACAGGGCTCGAGACCCAGTACTTC. The rearrangement joins TRBV20-1 to TRBJ2-5; 9 positions agree with TRBD1. With V trimmed by 3 bases and J by 5 bases, 10 bases remained unmatched. The germline V gene has CDR1 DFQATT and CDR2 SNEGSKA (reference sequence). This CDR3 has 15 residues.

This clonotype was seen a few times. This rearrangement joins TRBV6-2 or TRBV6-3 to TRBJ2-3, with D possibly called TRBD1 or TRBD2 (5 bases each). The CDR3 is 13 amino acids. Germline V gene lookup returns CDR1 MNHEY and CDR2 SVGEGT. V lost 6 bases and J 6 bases, leaving 13 bases between the germline ends. The CDR3 DNA reads TGTGCCAGCAGCCGATGGGGGACCGATACGCAGTATTTT. Encoded protein: CASSRWGTDTQYF.

Ten or more counts support this clonotype. The CDR3, as DNA: TGTGCCAGCAGCTTAATCCGGGGGCGGTTGGGCGAGCAGTACGTC. It yields the protein CASSLIRGRLGEQYV. The chain has TRBV11-2 and TRBJ2-7; D is tentatively TRBD1 or TRBD2 (6 bases each). Looked up from germline, CDR1 is SGHAT and CDR2 is FQNNGV. The CDR3 is made up of 15 amino acids. V lost 2 bases and J lost 6, with 17 bases in between.

V is TRBV6-2 or TRBV6-3 and J is TRBJ1-1; D is uncertain. This CDR3 spans 13 amino acids. The germline CDR1 and CDR2 sequences are MNHEY and SVGEGT. V was cut by 8 bases and J by 4 bases, with 14 bases left in between. CDR3 loop: CASHLGRSTEAFF. The CDR3 bases are TGTGCCAGCCACCTTGGGCGATCCACTGAAGCTTTCTTT.

The genes are TRBV11-2 and TRBJ2-1; no definite D call. The V end lost 1 base, the J end lost 3 bases, and 19 bases lay between the germline ends. The CDR3 runs to 18 residues. CDR1 and CDR2 from the germline V gene are SGHAT and FQNNGV. CDR3: CASSLAPPRLGNYNEQFF. CDR3 DNA sequence: TGTGCCAGCAGCTTAGCCCCACCCCGACTGGGGAACTACAATGAGCAGTTCTTC.

This chain connects TRBV19 to TRBJ1-5, with a possible D match to TRBD1 (6 bases). The CDR3 runs 14 residues. Germline V gives CDR1 LNHDA, CDR2 SQIVND (reference sequence). V was shortened by 3 bases and J by 6 bases, with 12 bases between the two germline ends. CDR3 sequence reads: CASSISGVGQPQHF. CDR3 in DNA: TGTGCCAGTAGTATTTCAGGGGTAGGTCAGCCCCAGCATTTT. Based on the CDR3 plus reference TRBV19 and TRBJ1-5, the full variable domain is DGGITQSPKYLFRKEGQNVTLSCEQNLNHDAMYWYRQDPGQGLRLIYYSQIVNDFQKGDIAEGYSVSREKKESFPLTVTSAQKNPTAFYLCASSISGVGQPQHFGDGTRLSIL.

The sample holds a few counts of this clonotype. The genes are TRBV28 and TRBJ2-7, with 8 positions matching TRBD1. This CDR3 region has 14 residues. Germline CDR1 and CDR2: MDHEN and SYDVKM. The V and J ends lost 6 bases and 4 bases, in that order; junction bases with no gene match: 8. The CDR3 loop is CASSVPGQAYEQYF. CDR3 nucleotide sequence: TGTGCCAGCAGCGTACCGGGACAGGCTTACGAGCAGTACTTC. Full variable domain (remainder filled in from reference TRBV28 and TRBJ2-7): DVKVTQSSRYLVKRTGEKVFLECVQDMDHENMFWYRQDPGLGLRLIYFSYDVKMKEKGDIPEGYSVSREKKERFSLILESASTNQTSMYLCASSVPGQAYEQYFGPGTRLTVT.

This clonotype was counted between two and nine times. The rearrangement uses TRBV9 and TRBJ1-1; D ambiguous. Germline V lookup: CDR1 SGDLS, CDR2 YYNGEE. V lost 3 bases and J lost 4, with 16 bases in between. The CDR3 has 15 residues. The CDR3 nucleotides are TGTGCCAGCAGCGCCAGCTCATTCATGAGCACTGAAGCTTTCTTT. Translated: CASSASSFMSTEAFF.

This chain connects TRBV21-1 to TRBJ2-7. TRBV21-1 is a known pseudogene. The CDR3 extends over 8 amino acids. The CDR3 DNA is TGTGCCAGGGACGAGCAGTACGTC. As protein: CARDEQYV.

The chain is built from TRBV18 and TRBJ2-1; 11 bases line up with TRBD1. The germline V gene encodes CDR1 KGHSH and CDR2 LQKENI. Trimming took 3 bases from V and 7 from J; bases not matched to a gene: 11. The CDR3 extends over 17 amino acids. The CDR3 DNA reads TGTGCCAGCTCACCCCGTTCCTCTGGGACAGGGGGTAATGAGCAGTTCTTC. This codes for CASSPRSSGTGGNEQFF.

J is TRBJ2-7 and V is TRBV18, with a weak D call TRBD1 (5 bases). Per the germline V gene, CDR1 is KGHSH and CDR2 is LQKENI. Trimming cost V 4 bases and J 2 bases, with 12 bases left between them. CDR3 size: 14 residues. CDR3 in amino acids: CASSQGHFAYEQYF. CDR3 in DNA: TGTGCCAGCTCACAAGGACACTTTGCCTACGAGCAGTACTTC.

The chain has TRBV20-1 and TRBJ2-3; 7 nucleotides agree with TRBD1. CDR3 size: 18 residues. V trimming: 4 bases; J trimming: 0 bases; junction bases outside the gene matches: 16. Looked up from germline, CDR1 is DFQATT and CDR2 is SNEGSKA (reference sequence). The CDR3 here is CSATPYFDRATSTDTQYF. The CDR3, as DNA: TGCAGTGCTACCCCTTACTTCGACAGGGCAACTAGCACAGATACGCAGTATTTT.

The rearrangement links TRBV4-1 to TRBJ2-7, with 7 positions matching TRBD1. This CDR3 region has 13 residues. V lost 4 bases, J lost 6 bases, and 6 bases stayed unmatched. Per the germline V gene, CDR1 is MGHRA and CDR2 is YSYEKL. CDR3 bases: TGCGCCAGCAGCCCTAACAGGGGAAGCGAGCAGTACTTC. This encodes CASSPNRGSEQYF.

This clonotype came up a few times. The V call is TRBV9, the J call TRBJ1-1; 7 bases match TRBD1. Trimming removed 0 bases from V and 5 bases from J; junction bases left unmatched: 7. This CDR3 is 15 amino acids long. Germline V gene data show CDR1 as SGDLS and CDR2 as YYNGEE. CDR3 nucleotide sequence: TGTGCCAGCAGCGTAGCTGCGGGGGGACAGACTGAAGCTTTCTTT. Its protein is CASSVAAGGQTEAFF.

This clonotype was counted a few times. This chain uses TRBV12-3 or TRBV12-4 with TRBJ2-5; tentatively, D is TRBD2 (5 bases). Trimming left V 3 bases short and J 3 bases short, with 8 bases between. The CDR3 extends over 13 amino acids. The CDR3 loop is CASSLEAEETQYF. The DNA for the CDR3 is TGTGCCAGCAGTTTGGAGGCGGAAGAGACCCAGTACTTC.

A few counts support this clonotype. The V and J genes are TRBV15 and TRBJ1-5; D call uncertain. V was cut by 3 bases and J by 0 bases, with 12 bases left in between. Germline CDR1 is LNHNV and CDR2 is YYDKDF (reference sequence). This CDR3 is 16 amino acids long. In DNA form, the CDR3 reads TGTGCCACCAGCAGGGCCCGACAAGATAGCAATCAGCCCCAGCATTTT. Translation gives CATSRARQDSNQPQHF.

This clonotype was observed a handful of times. The rearrangement uses TRBV10-3 and TRBJ2-7; no firm D call. V was shortened by 3 bases and J by 0 bases, with 15 bases between the two germline ends. Germline V gene sequence: CDR1 ENHRY, CDR2 SYGVKD. This CDR3 is 16 amino acids long. CDR3 in amino acids: CAISEQIGPLSYEQYV. CDR3 DNA: TGTGCCATCAGTGAACAGATTGGACCCCTCTCCTACGAGCAGTACGTC.

This clonotype has a count of ten or more. The V and J genes are TRBV28 and TRBJ1-1; no firm D call. Germline V CDR1 and CDR2: MDHEN, SYDVKM. This CDR3 region has 15 residues. V lost 5 bases, J lost 0 bases, and 13 bases lay in between. The CDR3 region is CASSPHGEMNTEAFF. The CDR3 nucleotides read TGTGCCAGCAGTCCTCACGGAGAAATGAACACTGAAGCTTTCTTT.

The chain uses TRBV7-9 and TRBJ2-7; D gene uncertain. V shed 4 bases and J shed 3 bases, with 16 bases lying between them. From germline, CDR1 is SEHNR and CDR2 FQNEAQ (reference sequence). This CDR3 comprises 15 residues. CDR3: CASSYPGRLIYEQYF. The CDR3, as DNA: TGTGCCAGCAGCTACCCGGGCAGGCTGATCTACGAGCAGTACTTC.

There are many counts of this clonotype. This chain links TRBV29-1 with TRBJ1-4; no clear D. This CDR3 contains 12 residues. V shed 7 bases and J shed 6 bases, with 12 bases lying between them. Germline CDR1 is SQVTM and CDR2 is ANQGSEA. This CDR3 reads CSAGQRDEKLFF. In DNA, the CDR3 is TGCAGCGCCGGTCAGAGGGATGAAAAACTGTTTTTT.

This clonotype was counted only a few times. As DNA, the CDR3 is TGCAGTGCTCGACAAACTTTTACAGGGGCACCCCTCCACTTT. Residues: CSARQTFTGAPLHF. The rearrangement links TRBV20-1 to TRBJ1-6, with TRBD1 identical over 7 bases. Trimming cost V 5 bases and J 11 bases; bases outside gene matches: 12. This CDR3 comprises 14 residues. CDR1 and CDR2 (germline): DFQATT, SNEGSKA (reference sequence).

V usage is TRBV4-3 and J usage is TRBJ1-4; no clear D. Germline CDR1 reads LGHNA; CDR2 reads YSLEER. V was clipped by 0 bases and J by 2 bases, with 7 bases between them. The length of the CDR3 is 15 residues. CDR3 coding DNA: TGCGCCAGCAGCCAAGATCCAGAGACTAATGAAAAACTGTTTTTT. The encoded protein is CASSQDPETNEKLFF.

This clonotype was found a few times. The chain couples TRBV10-1 to TRBJ1-1; D not certain. V was pared by 0 bases and J by 6 bases, with 8 bases between. The CDR3 runs to 13 residues. Germline-derived CDR1 and CDR2 are WNHNN and SYGVQD (reference sequence). The DNA of the CDR3 is TGCGCCAGCAGTGAGTCGAGATACTCTGAAGCTTTCTTT. Translated: CASSESRYSEAFF.

This clonotype appeared many times. The chain joins TRBV24-1 to TRBJ2-7, with 10 bases fitting TRBD1. Germline V gives CDR1 KGHDR, CDR2 SFDVKD. This CDR3 is built from 12 residues. This CDR3 reads CAGRTGGYEQYV. The DNA of the CDR3 is TGTGCGGGGCGGACAGGGGGCTACGAGCAGTACGTC.